This entry lists 5 T cell receptor beta chains sequenced from one sample in a study of shared T cell receptors in the human thymus. The repertoire was sequenced with immunoSEQ multiplex PCR; TCRdb's copy has only in-frame clones and lacks some. The repertoire consists of some 700,000 clones, with 80% to 90% occurring once and the leading ten covering about 0.0098%. The sample was also reused in another study, on human thymus T cells.

The material sequenced was thymocytes. The receptors derive from a girl under two years old with a congenital heart defect.

To note about this clone: Compared with germline, one end of the junction differs, possibly owing to a read error. The chain recombines TRBV5-1 with TRBJ2-4, with TRBD1 identical over 8 bases. CDR3 length: 14 amino acids. CDR1 SGHRS and CDR2 YFSETQ come from the germline V gene. This CDR3 is CASSSGTGDHVWGF. CDR3 DNA sequence: TGCGCCAGCAGCTCCGGGACAGGCGATCACGTATGGGGCTTC.

This clone was recorded once. The genes are TRBV23-1 and TRBJ1-6, with TRBD1 as a possible D gene (5 bases). TRBV23-1 is an ORF, and what it does is uncertain. The CDR3 totals 19 residues. V lost 3 bases and J 0 bases, leaving 18 bases between the germline ends. The CDR3 bases are TGCGCCAGCAGTCACTCTTCAGGGTTTCGAGACTCCTATAATTCACCCCTCCACTTT. It encodes CASSHSSGFRDSYNSPLHF.

This clone was seen a handful of times. The chain carries TRBV4-1 and TRBJ2-6; D might be TRBD2 (5 bases). The CDR3 length is 17 residues. Per germline, CDR1 MGHRA and CDR2 YSYEKL. V lost 1 base and J 1 base, leaving 11 bases between the germline ends. CDR3 bases: TGCGCCAGCAGCCAAGCCTCGGGGAGTTCTGGGGCCAACGTCCTGACTTTC. The encoded protein is CASSQASGSSGANVLTF.

The chain links TRBV6-5 to TRBJ1-1; D call uncertain. The germline V gene encodes CDR1 MNHEY and CDR2 SVGAGI. V lost 9 bases, J lost 4 bases, and 12 bases lay in between. The CDR3 covers 12 residues. The CDR3 reads CASRIGGTEAFF. CDR3 coding DNA: TGTGCCAGTAGGATAGGAGGCACTGAAGCTTTCTTT.

This sequence joins TRBV6-5 and TRBJ1-1; a possible D gene is TRBD1 (5 bases). This CDR3 contains 11 residues. V gave up 2 bases and J gave up 10 bases, with 8 bases separating them. The germline V gene has CDR1 MNHEY and CDR2 SVGAGI. DNA of the CDR3: TGTGCCAGCAGTTACGCGGGGGGAGCTTTCTTT. Its protein product is CASSYAGGAFF.